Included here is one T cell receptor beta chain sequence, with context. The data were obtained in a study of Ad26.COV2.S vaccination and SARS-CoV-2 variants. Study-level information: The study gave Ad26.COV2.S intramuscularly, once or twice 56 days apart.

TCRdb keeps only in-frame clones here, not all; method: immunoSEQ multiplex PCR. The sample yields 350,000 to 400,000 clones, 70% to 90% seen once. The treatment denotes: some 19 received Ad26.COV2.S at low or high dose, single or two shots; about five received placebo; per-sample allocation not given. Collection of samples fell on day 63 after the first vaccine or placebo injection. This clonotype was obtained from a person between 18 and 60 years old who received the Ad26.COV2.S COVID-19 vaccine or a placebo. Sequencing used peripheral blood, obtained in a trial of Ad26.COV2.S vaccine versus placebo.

As DNA, the CDR3 is TGCGCCAGCAGCCAAGATCTAGCGGAGCAGTTCTTC. Its protein is CASSQDLAEQFF. V and J are TRBV4-3 and TRBJ2-1; possibly TRBD2 for D (6 bases). V lost 0 bases to trimming and J lost 10 bases, with 7 bases between them. Germline CDR1 LGHNA, CDR2 YSLEER. The CDR3 runs to 12 residues.